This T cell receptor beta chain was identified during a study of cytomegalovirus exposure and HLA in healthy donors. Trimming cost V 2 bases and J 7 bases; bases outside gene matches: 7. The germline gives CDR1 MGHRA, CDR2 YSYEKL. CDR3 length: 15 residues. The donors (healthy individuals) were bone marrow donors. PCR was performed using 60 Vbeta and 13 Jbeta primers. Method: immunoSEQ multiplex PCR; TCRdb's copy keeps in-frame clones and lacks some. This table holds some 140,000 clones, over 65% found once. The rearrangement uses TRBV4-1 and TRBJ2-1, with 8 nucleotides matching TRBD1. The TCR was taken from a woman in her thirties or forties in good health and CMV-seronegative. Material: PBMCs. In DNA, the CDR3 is TGCGCCAGCAGCCAACTTAGGGACAGGCAGAATGAGCAGTTCTTC. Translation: CASSQLRDRQNEQFF.